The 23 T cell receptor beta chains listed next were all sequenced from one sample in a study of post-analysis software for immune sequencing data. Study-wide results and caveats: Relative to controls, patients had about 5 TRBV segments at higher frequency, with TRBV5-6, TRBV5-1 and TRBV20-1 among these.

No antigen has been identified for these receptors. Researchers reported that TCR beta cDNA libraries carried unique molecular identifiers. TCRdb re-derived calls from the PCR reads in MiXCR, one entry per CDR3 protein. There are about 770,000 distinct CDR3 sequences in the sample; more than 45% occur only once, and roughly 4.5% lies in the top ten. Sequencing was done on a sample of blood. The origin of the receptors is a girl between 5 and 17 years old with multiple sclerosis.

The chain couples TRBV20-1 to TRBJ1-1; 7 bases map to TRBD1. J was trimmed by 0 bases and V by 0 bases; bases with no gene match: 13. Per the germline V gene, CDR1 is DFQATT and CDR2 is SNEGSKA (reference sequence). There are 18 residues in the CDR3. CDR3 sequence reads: CSARDSLGTAYMNTEAFF. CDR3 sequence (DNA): TGCAGTGCTAGAGATTCCCTTGGGACAGCTTACATGAACACTGAAGCTTTCTTT.

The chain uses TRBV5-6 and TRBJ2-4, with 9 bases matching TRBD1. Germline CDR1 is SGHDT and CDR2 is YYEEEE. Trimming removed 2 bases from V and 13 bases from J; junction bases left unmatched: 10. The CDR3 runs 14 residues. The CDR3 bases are TGTGCCAGCAGCTTTGGGGACAGGGCCTACGGGCAGTACTTC. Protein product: CASSFGDRAYGQYF.

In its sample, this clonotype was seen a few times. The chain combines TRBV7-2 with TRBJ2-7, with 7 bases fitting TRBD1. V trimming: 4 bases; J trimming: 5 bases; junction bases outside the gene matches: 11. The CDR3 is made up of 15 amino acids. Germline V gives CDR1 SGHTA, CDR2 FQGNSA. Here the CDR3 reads CASSSRQGPQDEQYF. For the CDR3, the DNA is TGTGCCAGCAGCTCCCGACAGGGCCCTCAAGACGAGCAGTACTTC.

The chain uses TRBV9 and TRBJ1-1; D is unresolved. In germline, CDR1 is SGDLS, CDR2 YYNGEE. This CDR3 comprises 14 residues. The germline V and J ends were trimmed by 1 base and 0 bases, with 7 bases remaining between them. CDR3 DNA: TGTGCCAGCAGCGTAAACTGGATGAACACTGAAGCTTTCTTT. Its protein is CASSVNWMNTEAFF.

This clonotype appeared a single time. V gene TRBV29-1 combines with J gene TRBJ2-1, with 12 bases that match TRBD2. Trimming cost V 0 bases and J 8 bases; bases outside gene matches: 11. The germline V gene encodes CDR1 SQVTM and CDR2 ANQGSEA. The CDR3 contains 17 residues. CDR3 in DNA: TGCAGCGTTGAAGACGGGCTAGCGGGAGGGCCGGGGGATGAGCAGTTCTTC. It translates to CSVEDGLAGGPGDEQFF.

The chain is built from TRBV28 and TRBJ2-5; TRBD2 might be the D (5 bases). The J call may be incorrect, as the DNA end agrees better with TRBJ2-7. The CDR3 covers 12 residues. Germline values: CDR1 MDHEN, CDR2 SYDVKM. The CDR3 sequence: CASSLLATEQYF. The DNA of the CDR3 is TGTGCCAGCAGTTTACTAGCAACCGAGCAGTACTTC.

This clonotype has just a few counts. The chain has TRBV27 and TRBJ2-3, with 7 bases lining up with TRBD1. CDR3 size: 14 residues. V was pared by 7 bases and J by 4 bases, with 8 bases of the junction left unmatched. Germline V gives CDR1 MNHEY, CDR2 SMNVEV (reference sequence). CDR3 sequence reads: CASTRQGRADTQYF. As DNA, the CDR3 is TGTGCCAGCACCCGACAGGGCCGCGCAGATACGCAGTATTTT.

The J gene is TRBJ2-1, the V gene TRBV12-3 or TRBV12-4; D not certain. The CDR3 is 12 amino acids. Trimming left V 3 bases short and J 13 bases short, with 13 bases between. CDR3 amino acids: CASSLIRRPQFF. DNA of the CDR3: TGTGCCAGCAGTTTGATTAGGCGGCCACAGTTCTTC.

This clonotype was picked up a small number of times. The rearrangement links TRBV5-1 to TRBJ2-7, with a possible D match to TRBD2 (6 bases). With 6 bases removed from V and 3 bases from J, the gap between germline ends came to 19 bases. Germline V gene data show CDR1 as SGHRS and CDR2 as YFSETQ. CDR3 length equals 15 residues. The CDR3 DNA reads TGCGCCAGCAACGCCCGACACCCGGGAGACTACGAGCAGTACTTC. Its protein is CASNARHPGDYEQYF.

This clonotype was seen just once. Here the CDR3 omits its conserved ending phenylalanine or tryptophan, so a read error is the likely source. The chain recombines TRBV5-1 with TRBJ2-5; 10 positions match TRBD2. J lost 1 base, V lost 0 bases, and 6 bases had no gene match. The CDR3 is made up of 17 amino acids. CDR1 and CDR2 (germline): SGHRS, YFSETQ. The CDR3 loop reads CASSLAATSGPQETQYC. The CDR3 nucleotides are TGCGCCAGCAGCTTGGCCGCGACTAGCGGGCCCCAAGAGACCCAGTACTGC.

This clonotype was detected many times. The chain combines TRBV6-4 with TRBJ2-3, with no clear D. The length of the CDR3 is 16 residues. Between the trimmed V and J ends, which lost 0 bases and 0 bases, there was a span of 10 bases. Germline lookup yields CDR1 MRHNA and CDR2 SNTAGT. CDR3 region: CASSDSAAPSTDTQYF. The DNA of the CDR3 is TGTGCCAGCAGTGACTCGGCCGCTCCTAGCACAGATACGCAGTATTTT.

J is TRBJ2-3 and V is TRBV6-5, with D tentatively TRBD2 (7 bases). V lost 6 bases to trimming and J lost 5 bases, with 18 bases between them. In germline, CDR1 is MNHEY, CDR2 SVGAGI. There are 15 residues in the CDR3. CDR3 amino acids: CASSRYAGEGDTQYF. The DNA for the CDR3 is TGTGCCAGCAGCCGCTACGCAGGGGAGGGAGATACGCAGTATTTT.

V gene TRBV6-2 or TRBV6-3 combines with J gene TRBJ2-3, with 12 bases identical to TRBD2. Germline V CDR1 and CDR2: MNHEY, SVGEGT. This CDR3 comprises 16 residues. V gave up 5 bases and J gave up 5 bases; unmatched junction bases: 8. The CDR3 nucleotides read TGTGCCAGCAGTCGACGACTAGCGGGAGCTGTAGATACGCAGTATTTT. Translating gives CASSRRLAGAVDTQYF.

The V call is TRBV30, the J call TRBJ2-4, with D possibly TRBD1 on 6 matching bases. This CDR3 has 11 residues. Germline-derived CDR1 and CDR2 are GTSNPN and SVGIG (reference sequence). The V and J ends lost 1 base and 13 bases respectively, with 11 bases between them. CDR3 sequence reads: CAWSEGDEQYF. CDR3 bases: TGTGCCTGGAGTGAGGGGGATGAGCAGTACTTC.

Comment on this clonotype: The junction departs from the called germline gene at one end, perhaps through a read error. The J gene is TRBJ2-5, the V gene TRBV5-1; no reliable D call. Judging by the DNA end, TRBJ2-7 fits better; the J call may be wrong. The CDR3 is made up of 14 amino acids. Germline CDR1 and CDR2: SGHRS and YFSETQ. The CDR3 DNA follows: TGCGCCGGCAGCTTGGGATTCGAATCCACCGAGCAGTACTTC. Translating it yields CAGSLGFESTEQYF.

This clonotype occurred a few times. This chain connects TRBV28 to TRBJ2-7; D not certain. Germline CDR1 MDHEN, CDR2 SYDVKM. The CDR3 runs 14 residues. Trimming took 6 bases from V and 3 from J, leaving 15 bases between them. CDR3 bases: TGTGCCAGCAGCTTAGCCCAAAGGGACTACGAGCAGTACTTC. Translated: CASSLAQRDYEQYF.

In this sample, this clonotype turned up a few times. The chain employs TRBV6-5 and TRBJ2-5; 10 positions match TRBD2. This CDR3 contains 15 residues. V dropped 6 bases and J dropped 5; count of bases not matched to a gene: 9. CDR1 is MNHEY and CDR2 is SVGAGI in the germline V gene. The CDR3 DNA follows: TGTGCCAGCAGAGACGGACTAGCGGTCGGGGAGACCCAGTACTTC. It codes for CASRDGLAVGETQYF.

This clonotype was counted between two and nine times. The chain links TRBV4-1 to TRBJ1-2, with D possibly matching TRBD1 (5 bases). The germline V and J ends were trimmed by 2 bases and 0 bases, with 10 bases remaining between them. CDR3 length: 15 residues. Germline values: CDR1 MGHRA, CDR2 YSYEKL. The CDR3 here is CASSQSLGANYGYTF. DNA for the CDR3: TGCGCCAGCAGCCAATCTCTGGGGGCTAACTATGGCTACACCTTC.

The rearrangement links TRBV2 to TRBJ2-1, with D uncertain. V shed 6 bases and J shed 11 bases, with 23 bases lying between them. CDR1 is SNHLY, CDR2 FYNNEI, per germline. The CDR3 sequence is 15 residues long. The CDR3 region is CASSPWIPDNMQQFF. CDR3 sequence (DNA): TGTGCCAGCAGCCCCTGGATCCCCGATAACATGCAGCAGTTCTTC. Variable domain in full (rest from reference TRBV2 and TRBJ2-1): EPEVTQTPSHQVTQMGQEVILRCVPISNHLYFYWYRQILGQKVEFLVSFYNNEISEKSEIFDDQFSVERPDGSNFTLKIRSTKLEDSAMYFCASSPWIPDNMQQFFGPGTRLTVL.

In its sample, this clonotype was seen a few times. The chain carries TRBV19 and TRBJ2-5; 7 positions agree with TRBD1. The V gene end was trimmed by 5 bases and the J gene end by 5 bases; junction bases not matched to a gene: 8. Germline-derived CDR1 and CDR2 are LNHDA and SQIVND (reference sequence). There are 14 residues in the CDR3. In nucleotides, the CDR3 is TGTGCCAGTAGTGCCCCAAGGGGGCGGGAGACCCAGTACTTC. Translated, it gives CASSAPRGRETQYF.

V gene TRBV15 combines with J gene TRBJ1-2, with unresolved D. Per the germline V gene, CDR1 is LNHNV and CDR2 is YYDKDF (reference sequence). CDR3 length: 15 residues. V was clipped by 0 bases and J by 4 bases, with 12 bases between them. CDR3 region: CATSRDTDFRYGYTF. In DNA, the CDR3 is TGTGCCACCAGCAGAGATACGGATTTTCGCTATGGCTACACCTTC.

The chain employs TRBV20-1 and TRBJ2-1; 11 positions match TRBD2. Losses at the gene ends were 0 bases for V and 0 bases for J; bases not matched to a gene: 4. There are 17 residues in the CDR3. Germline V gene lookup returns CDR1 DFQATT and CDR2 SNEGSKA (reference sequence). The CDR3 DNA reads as TGCAGTGCTAGAGATCCTAGCGGGAGGATCTCCTACAATGAGCAGTTCTTC. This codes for CSARDPSGRISYNEQFF.

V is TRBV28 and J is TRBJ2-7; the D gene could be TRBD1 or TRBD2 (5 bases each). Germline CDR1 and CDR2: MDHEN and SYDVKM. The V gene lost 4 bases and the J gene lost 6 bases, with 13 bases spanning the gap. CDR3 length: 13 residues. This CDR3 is CASSSSGQGEQYF. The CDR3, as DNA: TGTGCCAGCAGTTCGAGCGGCCAGGGCGAGCAGTACTTC.